Sequencing of this T cell receptor (beta chain) was carried out in a study of long-term antiretroviral therapy in people with HIV. Regarding the study as a whole: Participants lacked recorded data on ART adherence, viral resistance or therapy changes. Sampling of blood ran from about 2004 to 2018, and older ART regimens were possibly in use.

Comment on this clone: Antigen specificity is unknown.

Version v3.0 of the immunoSEQ assay was performed at survey level. TCRdb's copy holds only in-frame clones and misses some; the assay was immunoSEQ multiplex PCR. The data show over 8,500 clones, 76% seen once. Germline CDR1 reads MGHDK; CDR2 reads SYGVNS. Trimming removed 3 bases at V and 4 bases at J, with 15 bases between. The CDR3 is 15 amino acids. Post-ART PBMC samples numbered at least two per donor, and pre-ART ones at least one. 1-10 million cryopreserved PBMC were held in samples before DNA extraction. The chain carries TRBV25-1 and TRBJ1-2; a weak D match, TRBD1 (5 bases). Sequenced here: unsorted PBMCs, sampled at the start of antiretroviral therapy, before treatment. The TCR sequence derives from a man aged 25-45 years with HIV. The CDR3: CASSDSSQGIYGYTF. In DNA, the CDR3 is TGTGCCAGCAGTGATTCCAGCCAGGGAATCTATGGCTACACCTTC.